These T cell receptor beta chains were read from a single sample in a study of blood T cell repertoires in COVID-19. Profiled with immunoSEQ multiplex PCR; TCRdb holds only in-frame clones, not every one. The sample shows 260,000 or so clones, roughly 89% of them seen only once. The sample taken for sequencing was PBMCs or T cells enriched from blood (not recorded which). These receptors came from a woman aged 25 to 45 with acute COVID-19. Each CDR3 is given without its conserved first and last residue. D genes are given only for firm matches.

d_call v_call cdr3_aa
. TRBV5-6 ASSFGEGVLQPQH
. TRBV7-9 ASSLVGQKAF
. TRBV4-3 ASSRGVGADTQY
. TRBV27 ASSLTGIDYGYT
. TRBV14 ASSQDIYGYT
TRBD1 TRBV15 ATSSGTGGSGYT
. TRBV10-2 ASSESLGFRNDHNEQF
TRBD2 TRBV2 ASFYPTSGGSDTQY
TRBD1 TRBV3-1/TRBV3-2 ASSPTGEDGYT
. TRBV2 ASSGGEFPGNQPQH
. TRBV5-1 ASSPGHRNTEAF
. TRBV29-1 SARRGGLNTEAF
TRBD2 TRBV5-1 ASSSIGTINTDTQY
TRBD1 TRBV7-9 ASSRSGQAKTQY
. TRBV5-1 ASSLYSNYGYT
. TRBV30 AWSTQAGTFQETQY
. TRBV10-3 AIKAAGPGGNQLFEAF
. TRBV28 ASGLEGNQETQY
. TRBV12-3/TRBV12-4 ASSTDRAKAF
TRBD1 TRBV4-1 ASSQDQGQGAEAF
. TRBV4-1 ASSRGLSLSTDTQY
. TRBV6-6 ASRADRSMNTEAF
. TRBV12-3/TRBV12-4 ASSPTEFTEAF
TRBD2 TRBV10-2 ASRGGEPYNEQF
. TRBV19 ASSPRGGINTEAF
TRBD1 TRBV24-1 ATSDGQGMRQPQH
TRBD1 TRBV5-1 ASSSGQGPYGYT
. TRBV28 ASSLRGRPNEKLF
. TRBV2 ASHGATNEKLF
TRBD1 TRBV6-5 ASCRQGPTGELF
TRBD2 TRBV11-2 ASSSTSEQETQY
. TRBV6-5 ASSYGERDEQF
TRBD1 TRBV19 ASSFGTGGDNQPQH
TRBD2 TRBV7-2 ASSWTSGGPYEQY
TRBD2 TRBV10-3 AISESDSGGENNEQF
. TRBV12-3/TRBV12-4 ASSFDSSAGYT
. TRBV6-2/TRBV6-3 ASSSRWMTASEQY
TRBD2 TRBV2 ASSRAGGPYNEQF
. TRBV9 ASSVTVQGEDGYT
. TRBV5-1 ASSLAGGGYT
. TRBV5-6 ASSLGGGAGNTIY
. TRBV13 ATTPLASGYYYEQY
. TRBV10-1 ASSPGGTGEKLF
. TRBV7-8 ASTLKRQDSYEQY
. TRBV5-1 ASSLDSSGRDTDGYT
TRBD1 TRBV6-5 ASRTTGSYEQY
. TRBV11-2 ASSFEGKEKLF
. TRBV29-1 SSFSTEAF
TRBD1 TRBV18 ASSGQGGQPQH